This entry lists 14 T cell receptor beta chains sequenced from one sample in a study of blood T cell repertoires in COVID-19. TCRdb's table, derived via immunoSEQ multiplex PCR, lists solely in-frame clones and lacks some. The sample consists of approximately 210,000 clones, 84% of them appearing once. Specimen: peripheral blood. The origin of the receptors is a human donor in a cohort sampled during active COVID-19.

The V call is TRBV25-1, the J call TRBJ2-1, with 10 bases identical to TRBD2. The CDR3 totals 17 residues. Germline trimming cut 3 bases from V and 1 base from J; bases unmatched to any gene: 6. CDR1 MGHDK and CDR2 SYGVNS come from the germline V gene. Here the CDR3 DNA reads TGTGCCAGCAGTGATTGGACTAGCGGAAGGTCCTACAATGAGCAGTTCTTC. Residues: CASSDWTSGRSYNEQFF.

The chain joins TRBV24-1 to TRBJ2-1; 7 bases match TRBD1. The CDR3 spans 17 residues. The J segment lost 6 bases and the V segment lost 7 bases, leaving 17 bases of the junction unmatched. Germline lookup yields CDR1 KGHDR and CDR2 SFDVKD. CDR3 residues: CATSPDRTPRGFNEQFF. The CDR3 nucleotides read TGTGCCACCAGCCCCGACAGGACCCCCAGGGGGTTCAATGAGCAGTTCTTC.

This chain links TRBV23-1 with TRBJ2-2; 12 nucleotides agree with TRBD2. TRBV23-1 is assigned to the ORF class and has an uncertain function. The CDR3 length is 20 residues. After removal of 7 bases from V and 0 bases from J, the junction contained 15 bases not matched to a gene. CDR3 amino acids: CASKGPKGLAGAANTGELFF. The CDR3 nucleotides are TGCGCCAGCAAAGGACCAAAGGGACTAGCGGGCGCCGCGAACACCGGGGAGCTGTTTTTT.

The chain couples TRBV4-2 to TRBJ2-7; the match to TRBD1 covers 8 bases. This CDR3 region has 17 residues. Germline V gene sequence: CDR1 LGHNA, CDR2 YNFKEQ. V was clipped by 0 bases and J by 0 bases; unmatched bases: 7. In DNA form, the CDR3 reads TGTGCCAGCAGCCAAGACGCAGGGGGCCATAGCTCCTACGAGCAGTACTTC. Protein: CASSQDAGGHSSYEQYF.

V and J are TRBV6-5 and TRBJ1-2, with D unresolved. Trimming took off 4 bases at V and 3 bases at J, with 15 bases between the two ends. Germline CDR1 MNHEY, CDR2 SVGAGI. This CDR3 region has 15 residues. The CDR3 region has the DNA TGTGCCAGCAGTTTATCTCTGGAGGGCTACTATGGCTACACCTTC. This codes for CASSLSLEGYYGYTF.

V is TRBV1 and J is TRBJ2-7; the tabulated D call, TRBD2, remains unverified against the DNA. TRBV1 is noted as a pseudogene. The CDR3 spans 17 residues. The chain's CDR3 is CTSSQETAAEPLYEQYF. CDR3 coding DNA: TGCACCAGCAGCCAAGAAACGGCTGCGGAGCCCCTCTACGAGCAGTACTTC.

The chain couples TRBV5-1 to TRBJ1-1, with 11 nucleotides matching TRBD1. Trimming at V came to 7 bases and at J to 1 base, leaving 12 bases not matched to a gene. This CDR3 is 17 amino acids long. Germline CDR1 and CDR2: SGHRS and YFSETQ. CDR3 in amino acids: CASDTGQGGLANTEAFF. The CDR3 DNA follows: TGCGCCAGCGACACGGGACAGGGGGGCTTGGCGAACACTGAAGCTTTCTTT. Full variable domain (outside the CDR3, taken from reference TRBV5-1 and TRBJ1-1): KAGVTQTPRYLIKTRGQQVTLSCSPISGHRSVSWYQQTPGQGLQFLFEYFSETQRNKGNFPGRFSGRQFSNSRSEMNVSTLELGDSALYLCASDTGQGGLANTEAFFGQGTRLTVV.

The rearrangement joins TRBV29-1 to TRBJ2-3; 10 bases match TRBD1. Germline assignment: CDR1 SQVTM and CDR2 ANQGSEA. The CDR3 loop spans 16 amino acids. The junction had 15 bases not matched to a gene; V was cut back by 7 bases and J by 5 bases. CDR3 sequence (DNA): TGCAGCGCTGGGTCCGGGACAGGGGTCTTCCAAGATACGCAGTATTTT. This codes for CSAGSGTGVFQDTQYF.

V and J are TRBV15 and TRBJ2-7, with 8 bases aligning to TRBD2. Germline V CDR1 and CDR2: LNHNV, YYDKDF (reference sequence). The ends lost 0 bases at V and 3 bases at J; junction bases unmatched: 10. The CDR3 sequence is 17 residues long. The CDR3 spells CATSRDRLRLAGYEQYF. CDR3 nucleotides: TGTGCCACCAGCAGAGATAGACTTAGGCTAGCGGGCTACGAGCAGTACTTC.

CDR3 residues: CASSQGLGRGGTQYF. The CDR3 bases are TGCGCCAGCAGCCAAGGGCTGGGACGCGGGGGTACGCAGTATTTT. This rearrangement joins TRBV4-1 to TRBJ2-3, with 7 bases matching TRBD2. The V segment lost 1 base and the J segment 8 bases; nucleotides outside the gene matches: 9. This CDR3 comprises 15 residues. CDR1 is MGHRA and CDR2 is YSYEKL in the germline V gene.

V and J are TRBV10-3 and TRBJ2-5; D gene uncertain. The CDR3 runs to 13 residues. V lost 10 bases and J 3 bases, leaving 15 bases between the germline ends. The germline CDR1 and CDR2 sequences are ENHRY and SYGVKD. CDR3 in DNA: TGTGCCACAGCATCACGTCTAGAAGAGACCCAGTACTTC. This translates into CATASRLEETQYF.

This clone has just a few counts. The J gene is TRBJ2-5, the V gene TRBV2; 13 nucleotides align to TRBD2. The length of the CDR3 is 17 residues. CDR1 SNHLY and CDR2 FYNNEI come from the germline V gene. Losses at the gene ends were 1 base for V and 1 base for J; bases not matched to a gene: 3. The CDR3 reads CASSEGTSGGRQETQYF. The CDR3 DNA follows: TGTGCCAGCAGTGAAGGGACTAGCGGGGGCCGCCAAGAGACCCAGTACTTC.

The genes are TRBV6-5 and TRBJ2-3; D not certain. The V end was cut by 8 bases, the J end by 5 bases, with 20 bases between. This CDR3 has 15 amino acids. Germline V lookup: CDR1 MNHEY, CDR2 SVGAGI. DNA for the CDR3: TGTGCCAGCGCCAAGATGGCCCTGGCCCTAGATACGCAGTATTTT. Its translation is CASAKMALALDTQYF.

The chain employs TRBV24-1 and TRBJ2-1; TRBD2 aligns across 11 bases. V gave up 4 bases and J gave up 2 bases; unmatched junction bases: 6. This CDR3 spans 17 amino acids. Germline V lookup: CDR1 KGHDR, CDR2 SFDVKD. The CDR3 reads CATSDPTSGSPYNEQFF. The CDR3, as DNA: TGTGCCACCAGTGACCCTACTAGCGGGAGCCCCTACAATGAGCAGTTCTTC.